The rows below give T cell receptor beta chains drawn from one sample of a study of control samples from healthy donors and cancer patients. TCRdb's copy holds only in-frame clones and misses some; the assay was immunoSEQ multiplex PCR. This sample yields 110,000 to 150,000 clones, of which 90% to 95% are seen a single time; around 13% belongs to the top ten. Sequencing used blood. All receptors derive from a man aged 35-49 years in good health. The CDR3 runs from the conserved cysteine through the conserved F or W. The D gene is left open where the match is weak. Only some rows state a clone size, as once, few, many or a class for expanded clones.

13,TRBJ1-5,TRBV6-1,NA,NA,CASSEAGNQPQHF,TGTGCCAGCAGTGAAGCCGGAAATCAGCCCCAGCATTTT
14,TRBJ2-1,TRBV7-9,NA,NA,CASSPDGPGNEQFF,TGTGCCAGCAGCCCGGACGGCCCAGGGAATGAGCAGTTCTTC
13,TRBJ2-6,TRBV5-1,NA,NA,CASSLAGANVLTF,TGCGCCAGCAGCTTGGCTGGGGCCAACGTCCTGACTTTC
13,TRBJ2-1,TRBV12-3/TRBV12-4,NA,NA,CASSLAWGDEQFF,TGTGCCAGCAGTTTAGCTTGGGGGGATGAGCAGTTCTTC
17,TRBJ2-2,TRBV5-1,NA,TRBD1,CASSYFGTGGDTGELFF,TGCGCCAGCAGCTACTTCGGGACAGGGGGCGACACCGGGGAGCTGTTTTTT
16,TRBJ1-1,TRBV7-2,NA,NA,CASSQKTGKMNTEAFF,TGTGCCAGCAGTCAGAAGACAGGCAAAATGAACACTGAAGCTTTCTTT
14,TRBJ2-7,TRBV7-3,NA,TRBD2,CASSPSGGTYEQYF,TGTGCCAGCAGCCCTAGCGGGGGTACCTACGAGCAGTACTTC
14,TRBJ1-1,TRBV28,NA,NA,CASSLVDENTEAFF,TGTGCCAGCAGTTTAGTTGACGAGAACACTGAAGCTTTCTTT
14,TRBJ1-2,TRBV27,NA,TRBD1,CASRSTPGGGRYTF,TGTGCCAGCCGCTCAACCCCAGGGGGCGGTCGCTACACCTTC
13,TRBJ1-6,TRBV6-4,NA,NA,CASRRGLDSPLHF,TGTGCCAGCAGAAGGGGACTTGATTCACCCCTCCACTTT
17,TRBJ2-1,TRBV15,NA,TRBD2,CATSRGLAGERGNEQFF,TGTGCCACCAGCAGAGGACTAGCGGGCGAAAGGGGGAATGAGCAGTTCTTC
17,TRBJ2-2,TRBV28,NA,NA,CASATRRGSGNTGELFF,TGTGCCAGCGCCACCCGTCGAGGTAGCGGGAACACCGGGGAGCTGTTTTTT
14,TRBJ1-6,TRBV3-1/TRBV3-2,once,NA,CASSQMGGNSPLHF,TGTGCCAGCAGCCAGATGGGAGGGAATTCACCCCTCCACTTT
12,TRBJ2-2,TRBV12-3/TRBV12-4,NA,NA,CASSGEGNELFF,TGTGCCAGCAGTGGGGAAGGGAACGAGCTGTTTTTT
14,TRBJ2-7,TRBV7-9,NA,TRBD1,CASSLGQNSYEQYF,TGTGCCAGCAGCTTGGGACAGAACTCCTACGAGCAGTACTTC
12,TRBJ2-1,TRBV5-5,NA,TRBD2,CASRLAGNEQFF,TGTGCCAGCCGGCTAGCGGGTAATGAGCAGTTCTTC
13,TRBJ1-1,TRBV12-3/TRBV12-4,NA,NA,CASSQRKNTEAFF,TGTGCCAGCAGTCAGCGGAAGAACACTGAAGCTTTCTTT
16,TRBJ1-3,TRBV18,NA,NA,CASSAGLRTSGNTIYF,TGTGCCAGCTCAGCAGGGCTCAGGACCTCTGGAAACACCATATATTTT
15,TRBJ2-2,TRBV25-1,NA,NA,CASSEGRRNTGELFF,TGTGCCAGCAGTGAGGGTAGAAGGAACACCGGGGAGCTGTTTTTT
16,TRBJ2-6,TRBV2,few,NA,CASSKNHPSGANVLTF,TGTGCCAGCAGTAAAAATCACCCGTCTGGGGCCAACGTCCTGACTTTC